What follows are 9 T cell receptor beta chains derived from one specimen sequenced in a study of T cells expressing NK-cell markers. From its re-call of the 5' RACE reads, TCRdb lists each CDR3 protein once, without DNA. Across approximately 460,000 distinct CDR3 sequences, the top ten clones capture 6% to 9.5% of the sample. The sequenced material came from blood T cells: a sorted CD56 or NKG2C T cell subset, CD4+ or CD8+ T cells, or bulk PBMC T cells (not recorded which). The source of these receptors is a woman between 18 and 70 years old in good health.

The chain combines TRBV4-1 with TRBJ1-6. The CDR3 loop spans 17 amino acids. Germline-derived CDR1 and CDR2 are MGHRA and YSYEKL. CDR3 protein: CASSQEGGLAYNSPLHF.

This sequence joins TRBV12-3 or TRBV12-4 and TRBJ2-3; TCRdb outputs TRBD1, but without DNA this stays unchecked. CDR3 length equals 13 residues. CDR3 region: CASKTGLADTQYF.

The rearrangement links TRBV4-3 to TRBJ2-7; TCRdb outputs TRBD2, but without DNA this stays unchecked. CDR1 LGHNA and CDR2 YSLEER come from the germline V gene. CDR3 size: 15 residues. The CDR3 loop reads CASSQGEGSSYEQYF.

This chain links TRBV7-2 with TRBJ1-3; with no DNA, the TCRdb D assignment of TRBD1 cannot be verified. Germline CDR1 SGHTA, CDR2 FQGNSA. The CDR3 spans 15 residues. This CDR3 reads CASSLGTGAGNTIYF.

The chain is built from TRBV14 and TRBJ2-7; TCRdb's D call, TRBD1, is unchecked because there is no DNA. The CDR3 sequence is 16 residues long. The germline gives CDR1 SGHDN, CDR2 FVKESK. CDR3 sequence reads: CASSQDYGQVSYEQYF. Full variable domain (remainder filled in from reference TRBV14 and TRBJ2-7): EAGVTQFPSHSVIEKGQTVTLRCDPISGHDNLYWYRRVMGKEIKFLLHFVKESKQDESGMPNNRFLAERTGGTYSTLKVQPAELEDSGVYFCASSQDYGQVSYEQYFGPGTRLTVT.

The chain recombines TRBV20-1 with TRBJ1-1. This CDR3 spans 13 amino acids. Germline CDR1 and CDR2: DFQATT and SNEGSKA (reference sequence). CDR3 sequence: CSAVDLMNTEAFF.

CDR3 residues: CASSLEGVGANYNEQFF. The rearrangement links TRBV11-2 to TRBJ2-1; TCRdb designates TRBD1, a call that cannot be tested without DNA. From germline, CDR1 is SGHAT and CDR2 FQNNGV. The CDR3 totals 17 residues.

This chain joins TRBV20-1 and TRBJ2-1; the D gene TCRdb calls, TRBD1, cannot be checked with no DNA. The CDR3 length is 14 residues. The germline CDR1 and CDR2 sequences are DFQATT and SNEGSKA (reference sequence). CDR3 sequence: CSAQGRTQQNEQFF.

V and J are TRBV6-5 and TRBJ1-2. This CDR3 region has 14 residues. Germline CDR1 is MNHEY and CDR2 is SVGAGI. The CDR3 region is CASSYSGGTYGYTF.